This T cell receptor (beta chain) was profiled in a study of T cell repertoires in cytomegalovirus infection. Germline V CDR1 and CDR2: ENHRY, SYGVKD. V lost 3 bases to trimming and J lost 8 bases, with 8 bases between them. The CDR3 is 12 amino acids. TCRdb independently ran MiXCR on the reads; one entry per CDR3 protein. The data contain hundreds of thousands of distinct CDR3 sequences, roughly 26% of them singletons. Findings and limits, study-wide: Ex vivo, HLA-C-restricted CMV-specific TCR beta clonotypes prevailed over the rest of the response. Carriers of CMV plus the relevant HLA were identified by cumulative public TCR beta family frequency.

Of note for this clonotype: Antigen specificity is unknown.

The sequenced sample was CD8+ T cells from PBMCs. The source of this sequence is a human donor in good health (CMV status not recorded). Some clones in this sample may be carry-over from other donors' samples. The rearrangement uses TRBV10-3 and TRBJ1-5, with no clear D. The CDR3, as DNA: TGTGCCATCAGTGACAAGGATAAGCCCCAGCATTTT. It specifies CAISDKDKPQHF.